This record concerns one T cell receptor (beta chain) sequence. The antigen is not known. The entry originates in a study of CD8 T cells in ankylosing spondylitis. General observations from the study: Some of these motif variants have turned up before, in reports on reactive arthritis synovial fluid and blood. Typical of ankylosing spondylitis blood, it appeared, was a TCR beta motif of seven to nine highly homologous variants.

Quantitative 5'-RACE with molecular barcodes was used to make the TCR beta libraries. TCRdb analysed the 5' RACE reads with MiXCR anew, one entry per CDR3 protein. The sample has a few hundred thousand distinct CDR3 sequences, 20% seen once. In germline, CDR1 is SQVTM, CDR2 ANQGSEA. The CDR3 consists of 13 residues. Trimming left V 6 bases short and J 5 bases short, with 16 bases between. V usage is TRBV29-1 and J usage is TRBJ1-1, with no clear D. The specimen was blood, either unsorted or a sorted T cell fraction (not recorded which). The source is a female donor with ankylosing spondylitis or in good health (not recorded which). In DNA form, the CDR3 reads TGCAGCGTGCGGGCCTCAGAAGGGACTGAAGCTTTCTTT. The encoded protein is CSVRASEGTEAFF. The entire variable domain, with the rest obtained from reference TRBV29-1 and TRBJ1-1, is as follows: SAVISQKPSRDICQRGTSLTIQCQVDSQVTMMFWYRQQPGQSLTLIATANQGSEATYESGFVIDKFPISRPNLTFSTLTVSNMSPEDSSIYLCSVRASEGTEAFFGQGTRLTVV.